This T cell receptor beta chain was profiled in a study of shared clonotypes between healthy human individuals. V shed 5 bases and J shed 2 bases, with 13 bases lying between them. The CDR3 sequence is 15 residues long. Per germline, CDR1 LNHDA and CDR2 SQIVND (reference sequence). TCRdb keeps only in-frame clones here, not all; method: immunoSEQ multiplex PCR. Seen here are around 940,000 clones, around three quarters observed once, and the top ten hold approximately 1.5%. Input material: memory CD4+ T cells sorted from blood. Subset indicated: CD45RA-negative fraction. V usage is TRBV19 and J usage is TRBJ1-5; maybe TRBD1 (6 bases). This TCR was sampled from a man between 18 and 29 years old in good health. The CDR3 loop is CASSDTRQGNQPQHF. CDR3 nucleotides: TGTGCCAGTAGTGACACCCGACAGGGCAATCAGCCCCAGCATTTT.